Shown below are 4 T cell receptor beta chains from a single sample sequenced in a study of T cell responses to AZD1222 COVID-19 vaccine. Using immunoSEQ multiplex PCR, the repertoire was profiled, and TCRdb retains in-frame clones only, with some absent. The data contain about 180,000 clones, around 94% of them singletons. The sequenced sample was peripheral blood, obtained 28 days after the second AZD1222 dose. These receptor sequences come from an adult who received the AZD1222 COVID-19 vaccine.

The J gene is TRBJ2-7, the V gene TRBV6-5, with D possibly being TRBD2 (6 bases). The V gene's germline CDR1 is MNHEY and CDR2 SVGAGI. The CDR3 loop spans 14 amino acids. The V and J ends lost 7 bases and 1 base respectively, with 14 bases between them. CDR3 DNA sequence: TGTGCCAGCATTAAGGTCGGGGGTTCCTACGAGCAGTACTTC. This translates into CASIKVGGSYEQYF.

CDR3 bases: TGTGCCAGCAGCCCCGGGACAGCCCTCTATAATTCACCCCTCCACTTT. Translating gives CASSPGTALYNSPLHF. The chain links TRBV5-5 to TRBJ1-6; 7 bases are a match to TRBD1. The CDR3 loop spans 16 amino acids. Germline loops: CDR1 SGHKS, CDR2 YYEKEE (reference sequence). V shed 4 bases and J 3 bases; nucleotides not matched to a gene: 7.

CDR3 DNA sequence: TGTGCTAGTGGTTTGGGCACTGTTAGCAATCAGCCCCAGCATTTT. This encodes CASGLGTVSNQPQHF. The chain is built from TRBV12-5 and TRBJ1-5; D gene uncertain. The CDR3 spans 15 residues. Trimming removed 1 base at V and 0 bases at J, with 7 bases between. CDR1 and CDR2 (germline): LGHNT, FRNRAP.

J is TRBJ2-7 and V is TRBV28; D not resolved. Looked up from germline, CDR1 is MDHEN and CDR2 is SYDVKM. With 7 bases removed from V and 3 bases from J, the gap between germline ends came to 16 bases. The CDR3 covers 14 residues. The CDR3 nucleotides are TGTGCCAGCACCAACCGGCAGTCATTCTACGAGCAGTACTTC. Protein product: CASTNRQSFYEQYF. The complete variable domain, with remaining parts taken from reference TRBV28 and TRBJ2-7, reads DVKVTQSSRYLVKRTGEKVFLECVQDMDHENMFWYRQDPGLGLRLIYFSYDVKMKEKGDIPEGYSVSREKKERFSLILESASTNQTSMYLCASTNRQSFYEQYFGPGTRLTVT.